This T cell receptor beta chain was sequenced for a study of T cell repertoires in cytomegalovirus infection. Across the study: Public signatures in TCR beta pointed to CMV infection and matching HLA type.

Trimming removed 5 bases from V and 3 bases from J; junction bases left unmatched: 10. The CDR3 covers 17 residues. TCRdb re-analysed the reads in MiXCR, keeping a single row per CDR3 protein. The sample holds some 300,000 distinct CDR3 sequences, around 10% seen once. This receptor was obtained from a human donor in good health (CMV status not recorded). Some clones in this sample may be carry-over from other donors' samples. The chain employs TRBV12-3 or TRBV12-4 and TRBJ2-6, with TRBD1 matching over 7 bases. Sequenced material: PBMCs. CDR3 bases: TGTGCCAGCAGTCGACAGGGCTCGGTTAGTGGGGCCAACGTCCTGACTTTC. This gives the protein CASSRQGSVSGANVLTF.